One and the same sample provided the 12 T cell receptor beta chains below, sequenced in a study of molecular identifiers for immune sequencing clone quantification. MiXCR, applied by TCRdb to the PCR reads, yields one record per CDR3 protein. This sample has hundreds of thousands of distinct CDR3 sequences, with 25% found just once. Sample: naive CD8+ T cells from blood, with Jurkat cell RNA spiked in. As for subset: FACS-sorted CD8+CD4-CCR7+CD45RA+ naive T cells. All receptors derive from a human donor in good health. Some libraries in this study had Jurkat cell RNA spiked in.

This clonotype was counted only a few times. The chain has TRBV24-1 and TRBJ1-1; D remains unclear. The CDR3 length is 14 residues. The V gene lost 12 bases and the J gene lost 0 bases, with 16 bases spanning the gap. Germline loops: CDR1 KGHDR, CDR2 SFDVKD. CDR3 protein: CAGRPDVMNTEAFF. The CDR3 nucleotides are TGTGCCGGCAGACCTGATGTGATGAACACTGAAGCTTTCTTT.

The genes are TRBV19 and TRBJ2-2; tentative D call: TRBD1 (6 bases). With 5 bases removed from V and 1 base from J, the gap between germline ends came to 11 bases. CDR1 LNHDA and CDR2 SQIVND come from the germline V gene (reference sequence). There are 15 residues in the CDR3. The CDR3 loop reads CASSSGTWNTGELFF. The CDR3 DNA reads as TGTGCCAGTAGTTCCGGGACATGGAACACCGGGGAGCTGTTTTTT.

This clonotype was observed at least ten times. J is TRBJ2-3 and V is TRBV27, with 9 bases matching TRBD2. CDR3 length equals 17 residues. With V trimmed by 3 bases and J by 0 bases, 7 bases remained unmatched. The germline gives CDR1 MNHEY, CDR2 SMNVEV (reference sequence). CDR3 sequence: CASSFGLAGPSTDTQYF. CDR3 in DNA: TGTGCCAGCAGTTTTGGGCTAGCGGGGCCTAGCACAGATACGCAGTATTTT.

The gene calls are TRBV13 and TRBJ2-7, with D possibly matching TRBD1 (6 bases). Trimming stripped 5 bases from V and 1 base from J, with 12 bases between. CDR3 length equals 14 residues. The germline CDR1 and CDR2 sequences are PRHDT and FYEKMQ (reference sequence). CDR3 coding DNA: TGTGCCAGCAGCCTTCGGACAGTATCCTACGAGCAGTACTTC. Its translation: CASSLRTVSYEQYF. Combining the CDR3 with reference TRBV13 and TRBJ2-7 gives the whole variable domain AAGVIQSPRHLIKEKRETATLKCYPIPRHDTVYWYQQGPGQDPQFLISFYEKMQSDKGSIPDRFSAQQFSDYHSELNMSSLELGDSALYFCASSLRTVSYEQYFGPGTRLTVT.

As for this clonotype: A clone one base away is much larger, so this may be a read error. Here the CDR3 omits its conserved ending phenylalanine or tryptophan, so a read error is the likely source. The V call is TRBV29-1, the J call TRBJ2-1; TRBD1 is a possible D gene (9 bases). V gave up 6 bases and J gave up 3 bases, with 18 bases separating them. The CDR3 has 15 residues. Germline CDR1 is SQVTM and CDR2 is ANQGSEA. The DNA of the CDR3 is TGCAGCGTGAACTTAGCGGGACAGGGCTACAATGAGCAGTTCCTC. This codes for CSVNLAGQGYNEQFL.

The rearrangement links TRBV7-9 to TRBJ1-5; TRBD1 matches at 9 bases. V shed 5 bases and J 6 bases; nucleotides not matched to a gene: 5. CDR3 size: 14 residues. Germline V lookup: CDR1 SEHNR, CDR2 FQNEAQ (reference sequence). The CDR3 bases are TGTGCCAGCAGCGGGGGGACAGGGACTCAGCCCCAGCATTTT. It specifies CASSGGTGTQPQHF. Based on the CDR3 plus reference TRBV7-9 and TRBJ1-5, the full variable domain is DTGVSQNPRHKITKRGQNVTFRCDPISEHNRLYWYRQTLGQGPEFLTYFQNEAQLEKSRLLSDRFSAERPKGSFSTLEIQRTEQGDSAMYLCASSGGTGTQPQHFGDGTRLSIL.

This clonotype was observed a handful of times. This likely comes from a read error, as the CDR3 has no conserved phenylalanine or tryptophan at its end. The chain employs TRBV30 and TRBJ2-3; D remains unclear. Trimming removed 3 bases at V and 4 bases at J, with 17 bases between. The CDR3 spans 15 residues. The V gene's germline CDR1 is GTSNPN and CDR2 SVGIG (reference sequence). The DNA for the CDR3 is TGTGCCTGGAGCGCAATGGTCACCAACGCAGATACGCAGTATCTT. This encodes CAWSAMVTNADTQYL.

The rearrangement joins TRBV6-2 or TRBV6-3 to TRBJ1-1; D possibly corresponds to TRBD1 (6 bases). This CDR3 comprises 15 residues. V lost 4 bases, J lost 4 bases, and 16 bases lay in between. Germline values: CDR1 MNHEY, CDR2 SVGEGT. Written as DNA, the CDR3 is TGTGCCAGCAGTTTCCCACTACAGGGAGGCACTGAAGCTTTCTTT. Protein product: CASSFPLQGGTEAFF.

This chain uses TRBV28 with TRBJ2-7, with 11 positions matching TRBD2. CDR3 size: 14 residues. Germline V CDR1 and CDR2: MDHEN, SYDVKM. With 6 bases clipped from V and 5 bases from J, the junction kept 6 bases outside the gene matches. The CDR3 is CASSSSGRVHEQYF. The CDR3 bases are TGTGCCAGCAGCAGTAGCGGGAGGGTCCACGAGCAGTACTTC.

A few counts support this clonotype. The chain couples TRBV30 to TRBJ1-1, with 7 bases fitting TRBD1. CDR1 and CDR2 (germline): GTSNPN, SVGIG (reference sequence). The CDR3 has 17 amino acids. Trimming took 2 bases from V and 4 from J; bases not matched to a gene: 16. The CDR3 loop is CAWSSLGDSNVGTEAFF. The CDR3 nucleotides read TGTGCCTGGAGTTCTTTGGGGGACAGCAATGTTGGCACTGAAGCTTTCTTT.

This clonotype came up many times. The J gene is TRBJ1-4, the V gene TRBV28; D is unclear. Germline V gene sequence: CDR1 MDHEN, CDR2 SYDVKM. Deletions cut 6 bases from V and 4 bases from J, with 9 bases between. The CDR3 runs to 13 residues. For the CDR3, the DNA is TGTGCCAGCAGCTACCGACTTAATGAAAAACTGTTTTTT. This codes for CASSYRLNEKLFF.

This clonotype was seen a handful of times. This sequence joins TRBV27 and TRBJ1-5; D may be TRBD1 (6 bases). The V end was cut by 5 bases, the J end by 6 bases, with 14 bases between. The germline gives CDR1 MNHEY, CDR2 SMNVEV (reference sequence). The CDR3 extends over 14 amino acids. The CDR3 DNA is TGTGCCAGCAGTGAAAGGGGGAGTTTTCAGCCCCAGCATTTT. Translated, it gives CASSERGSFQPQHF.